One sample yielded the 24 T cell receptor beta chains listed below, sequenced in a study of blood T cell repertoires in COVID-19. The protocol was immunoSEQ multiplex PCR, while the TCRdb copy is restricted to in-frame clones and leaves out a portion. Of about 200,000 clones in the sample, more than 70% were seen once. The sample consisted of PBMCs or T cells enriched from blood (not recorded which). The receptor source for this set is a man in his forties with acute COVID-19.

The chain carries TRBV27 and TRBJ2-3; possibly TRBD1 for D (6 bases). The CDR3 has 15 amino acids. The V gene's germline CDR1 is MNHEY and CDR2 SMNVEV (reference sequence). V was trimmed by 0 bases and J by 4 bases, leaving 11 bases between them. The CDR3 region is CASSLSIAGADTQYF. In DNA, the CDR3 is TGTGCCAGCAGTTTATCGATCGCAGGGGCAGATACGCAGTATTTT.

In this sample, this clone turned up a few times. The genes are TRBV7-3 and TRBJ2-3; D is possibly TRBD1 (6 bases). Trimming left V 5 bases short and J 6 bases short, with 9 bases between. CDR1 and CDR2 from the germline V gene are SGHTA and FQGTGA. The CDR3 runs to 12 residues. The CDR3 region has the DNA TGTGCCAGCAGCCCGCAGGGGGATACGCAGTATTTT. This gives the protein CASSPQGDTQYF.

The V and J genes are TRBV28 and TRBJ2-5; weak D call: TRBD2 (7 bases). Germline assignment: CDR1 MDHEN and CDR2 SYDVKM. V lost 5 bases and J 5 bases, leaving 15 bases between the germline ends. There are 14 residues in the CDR3. The CDR3 reads CASSPWGGSETQYF. The CDR3 DNA reads TGTGCCAGCAGTCCCTGGGGGGGCTCGGAGACCCAGTACTTC.

CDR3 nucleotides: TGCAGTGCTAGTTTGCCAGGGGGAGAGACCCAGTACTTC. Translating gives CSASLPGGETQYF. The chain carries TRBV20-1 and TRBJ2-5; the match to TRBD1 covers 7 bases. J gave up 4 bases and V 3 bases, and 5 bases lay outside the gene matches. The germline V gene encodes CDR1 DFQATT and CDR2 SNEGSKA (reference sequence). The CDR3 totals 13 residues.

This clone appeared a single time. Written as DNA, the CDR3 is TGTGCCACCAGTGACCCAACTAGCGGGAGGTTCATCAATGAGCAGTTCTTC. This gives the protein CATSDPTSGRFINEQFF. The V and J genes are TRBV24-1 and TRBJ2-1, with TRBD2 identical over 12 bases. Per the germline V gene, CDR1 is KGHDR and CDR2 is SFDVKD. The V and J ends lost 4 bases and 6 bases, in that order; junction bases with no gene match: 9. CDR3 length equals 17 residues.

This clone is a singleton in its sample. The V gene is TRBV19, the J gene TRBJ1-3; D ambiguous. The CDR3 has 15 residues. The V and J ends lost 5 bases and 4 bases respectively, with 15 bases between them. Looked up from germline, CDR1 is LNHDA and CDR2 is SQIVND (reference sequence). This chain's CDR3 is CASSERSPSGNTIYF. The CDR3 nucleotides are TGTGCCAGTAGTGAAAGGAGCCCGTCCGGAAACACCATATATTTT.

The chain carries TRBV7-9 and TRBJ1-2; the D gene is possibly TRBD1 (6 bases). Looked up from germline, CDR1 is SEHNR and CDR2 is FQNEAQ (reference sequence). Trimming removed 1 base from V and 4 bases from J, with 13 bases in between. The CDR3 has 15 amino acids. The CDR3: CASSLGDGTPYGYTF. The CDR3 DNA is TGTGCCAGCAGCTTAGGGGACGGGACACCCTATGGCTACACCTTC.

This clone has only one observation. The chain links TRBV7-9 to TRBJ1-1, with D tentatively TRBD1 (5 bases). Germline-derived CDR1 and CDR2 are SEHNR and FQNEAQ (reference sequence). V was pared by 1 base and J by 7 bases, with 13 bases between. This CDR3 spans 14 amino acids. The CDR3 DNA is TGTGCCAGCAGCTTAGAGGGATGGGGCGGTGAAGCTTTCTTT. It codes for CASSLEGWGGEAFF.

The chain recombines TRBV20-1 with TRBJ2-3; 11 bases are a match to TRBD2. V shed 6 bases, J shed 6 bases, and the junction held 14 bases outside the gene matches. Germline CDR1 and CDR2: DFQATT and SNEGSKA (reference sequence). This CDR3 is built from 16 residues. CDR3 residues: CSASSGRARLEDTQYF. DNA for the CDR3: TGCAGTGCCAGTAGCGGGAGGGCCAGGTTAGAGGATACGCAGTATTTT.

The J gene is TRBJ2-7, the V gene TRBV30; 8 bases are shared with TRBD1. CDR1 is GTSNPN and CDR2 is SVGIG in the germline V gene (reference sequence). V lost 4 bases, J lost 6 bases, and 2 bases stayed unmatched. CDR3 size: 11 residues. The CDR3 sequence: CAWTTGGEQYF. In DNA form, the CDR3 reads TGTGCCTGGACAACAGGGGGCGAGCAGTACTTC.

There are a few counts of this clone. The chain recombines TRBV5-1 with TRBJ1-4, with D possibly TRBD1 on 6 matching bases. The V and J ends lost 7 bases and 1 base respectively, with 17 bases between them. Germline loops: CDR1 SGHRS, CDR2 YFSETQ. CDR3 length: 16 residues. CDR3 bases: TGCGCCAGCGCCCCGGGGGGGGGCGGAACTAATGAAAAACTGTTTTTT. Translated, it gives CASAPGGGGTNEKLFF.

The chain links TRBV6-2 or TRBV6-3 to TRBJ2-7; tentative D call: TRBD1 (5 bases). This CDR3 is built from 16 residues. V lost 5 bases and J lost 5, with 22 bases in between. Germline V CDR1 and CDR2: MNHEY, SVGEGT. CDR3 DNA sequence: TGTGCCAGCAGTCCCCATCCAGGGCGACGGTTAAACGAGCAGTACTTC. It specifies CASSPHPGRRLNEQYF.

V and J are TRBV7-9 and TRBJ1-1; 9 nucleotides line up with TRBD1. J lost 7 bases, V lost 4 bases, and 4 bases had no gene match. This CDR3 comprises 13 residues. From germline, CDR1 is SEHNR and CDR2 FQNEAQ (reference sequence). CDR3 DNA: TGTGCCAGCAGCTCCCAGGACAGGGGTGAAGCTTTCTTT. It specifies CASSSQDRGEAFF.

This rearrangement joins TRBV28 to TRBJ2-5, with TRBD2 matching 7 bases. V was clipped by 6 bases and J by 4 bases; unmatched bases: 5. The length of the CDR3 is 13 residues. Germline V CDR1 and CDR2: MDHEN, SYDVKM. DNA for the CDR3: TGTGCCAGCAGCCGGACTAGTAGAGAGACCCAGTACTTC. Encoded protein: CASSRTSRETQYF.

This clone was found a few times. CDR3 residues: CSVPGRGTYYGYTF. As DNA, the CDR3 is TGCAGCGTTCCCGGGCGGGGGACCTACTATGGCTACACCTTC. The V and J genes are TRBV29-1 and TRBJ1-2; a weak D match, TRBD1 (5 bases). The CDR3 covers 14 residues. Trimming cost V 5 bases and J 3 bases, with 16 bases left between them. Germline CDR1 SQVTM, CDR2 ANQGSEA.

The chain has TRBV7-9 and TRBJ2-7; 7 bases line up with TRBD2. CDR3 size: 14 residues. Trimming at V came to 5 bases and at J to 7 bases, leaving 11 bases not matched to a gene. CDR1 is SEHNR, CDR2 FQNEAQ, per germline (reference sequence). The CDR3 loop reads CASSGRENDREQYF. The CDR3 nucleotides read TGTGCCAGCAGCGGGCGGGAGAACGACCGGGAGCAGTACTTC.

This chain joins TRBV28 and TRBJ1-1; 7 nucleotides match TRBD1. The length of the CDR3 is 14 residues. Per germline, CDR1 MDHEN and CDR2 SYDVKM. The V and J ends lost 4 bases and 4 bases, in that order; junction bases with no gene match: 6. The CDR3 spells CASSSGTVPTEAFF. The CDR3 DNA sequence: TGTGCCAGCAGTTCGGGGACAGTACCCACTGAAGCTTTCTTT.

This chain links TRBV4-1 with TRBJ2-7; TRBD1 is a possible D gene (7 bases). The V end lost 4 bases, the J end lost 7 bases, and 20 bases lay between the germline ends. The germline V gene has CDR1 MGHRA and CDR2 YSYEKL. The CDR3 consists of 15 residues. The CDR3 sequence: CASSPTGTAGGEQYF. Here the CDR3 DNA reads TGCGCCAGCAGCCCAACCGGGACAGCGGGCGGTGAGCAGTACTTC.

The J gene is TRBJ1-5, the V gene TRBV25-1; no firm D call. Deletions cut 3 bases from V and 9 bases from J, with 9 bases between. CDR3 size: 12 residues. From germline, CDR1 is MGHDK and CDR2 SYGVNS. CDR3 loop: CASSDVGRPQHF. The DNA of the CDR3 is TGTGCCAGCAGTGACGTTGGGAGGCCCCAGCATTTT.

The chain joins TRBV15 to TRBJ2-3; tentative D call: TRBD1 (6 bases). V was trimmed by 3 bases and J by 3 bases, leaving 13 bases between them. Germline CDR1 reads LNHNV; CDR2 reads YYDKDF (reference sequence). The CDR3 runs to 15 residues. This CDR3 reads CATSRDRMTTDTQYF. The CDR3 nucleotides read TGTGCCACCAGCAGGGACAGAATGACAACAGATACGCAGTATTTT. The full variable domain, with the rest looked up from reference TRBV15 and TRBJ2-3, is DAMVIQNPRYQVTQFGKPVTLSCSQTLNHNVMYWYQQKSSQAPKLLFHYYDKDFNNEADTPDNFQSRRPNTSFCFLDIRSPGLGDTAMYLCATSRDRMTTDTQYFGPGTRLTVL.

This rearrangement joins TRBV6-1 to TRBJ2-7; D gene ambiguous. The ends were cut back, 3 bases at V and 2 bases at J, with 11 bases in the middle. The CDR3 is 14 residues long. CDR1 MNHNS and CDR2 SASEGT come from the germline V gene. The CDR3 region has the DNA TGTGCCAGCAGTGATCCCGGCGGCCCCTACGAGCAGTACTTC. It encodes CASSDPGGPYEQYF.

The chain joins TRBV5-1 to TRBJ1-3, with a possible D match to TRBD1 (5 bases). CDR1 SGHRS and CDR2 YFSETQ come from the germline V gene. The CDR3 extends over 16 amino acids. The germline V and J ends were trimmed by 2 bases and 0 bases, with 12 bases remaining between them. The CDR3 DNA reads TGCGCCAGCAGCTTATTCGACAGCTCCTCTGGAAACACCATATATTTT. This encodes CASSLFDSSSGNTIYF.

The J gene is TRBJ2-7, the V gene TRBV24-1; D is perhaps TRBD1 (6 bases). The CDR3 sequence is 16 residues long. Germline CDR1 and CDR2: KGHDR and SFDVKD. V lost 2 bases and J 3 bases, leaving 16 bases between the germline ends. CDR3 sequence reads: CATSDSSRQDLYEQYF. CDR3 nucleotide sequence: TGTGCCACCAGTGATTCGTCCCGACAGGACCTCTACGAGCAGTACTTC.

The chain combines TRBV24-1 with TRBJ2-3; perhaps TRBD1 as D (6 bases). CDR1 is KGHDR and CDR2 is SFDVKD in the germline V gene. This CDR3 is built from 16 residues. Trimming removed 1 base from V and 5 bases from J, with 15 bases in between. The CDR3 coding sequence is TGTGCCACCAGTGATTTAGGCAGGGGCGGAGAAGATACGCAGTATTTT. Translated: CATSDLGRGGEDTQYF.